These 25 T cell receptor beta chains originate from one sample sequenced in a study of identical twins. TCRdb fed the 5' RACE reads into MiXCR, producing one record per CDR3 protein. This table holds approximately 550,000 distinct CDR3 sequences, approximately 20% found once. The same sample was also studied in work on yellow fever vaccine responses in identical twins.

Sequenced: CD4+ T cells sorted from blood. These receptors were obtained from a young woman in good health.

The genes are TRBV12-3 or TRBV12-4 and TRBJ2-4, with D maybe TRBD2 (6 bases). The CDR3 is made up of 15 amino acids. V was shortened by 8 bases and J by 9 bases, with 23 bases between the two germline ends. The CDR3 spells CASHRAGFPTGIQYF. DNA for the CDR3: TGTGCCAGCCACCGGGCGGGGTTCCCGACCGGCATTCAGTACTTC.

V and J are TRBV7-2 and TRBJ2-2; either TRBD1 or TRBD2 may fit D (5 bases each). Germline V gene lookup returns CDR1 SGHTA and CDR2 FQGNSA. This CDR3 is 14 amino acids long. V was cut by 4 bases and J by 8 bases, with 14 bases left in between. The CDR3 DNA follows: TGTGCCAGCAGCTCTACTTTGGGGGTTGGGGAGCTGTTTTTT. Translation: CASSSTLGVGELFF.

This chain links TRBV24-1 with TRBJ2-5; 8 bases agree with TRBD1. V lost 5 bases to trimming and J lost 4 bases; unmatched junction nucleotides: 11. CDR1 is KGHDR and CDR2 is SFDVKD in the germline V gene. The CDR3 is 16 amino acids. The CDR3 loop is CATSATGTGIGETQYF. DNA of the CDR3: TGTGCCACCAGTGCCACCGGGACAGGTATCGGAGAGACCCAGTACTTC.

V and J are TRBV7-8 and TRBJ2-1, with D possibly matching TRBD1 (5 bases). CDR1 is SGHVS and CDR2 is FQNEAQ in the germline V gene. Trimming left V 2 bases short and J 2 bases short, with 10 bases between. The CDR3 covers 15 residues. DNA for the CDR3: TGTGCCAGCAGCTTAAATTGGACACCCTACAATGAGCAGTTCTTC. Amino acids: CASSLNWTPYNEQFF.

This clonotype was counted a few times. The V and J genes are TRBV12-3 or TRBV12-4 and TRBJ2-5; 8 nucleotides align to TRBD2. The CDR3 spans 16 residues. J was trimmed by 2 bases and V by 1 base; bases with no gene match: 6. CDR3 in amino acids: CASSLVGRALQETQYF. In nucleotides, the CDR3 is TGTGCCAGCAGTTTAGTCGGGAGGGCCCTTCAAGAGACCCAGTACTTC.

The chain is built from TRBV7-2 and TRBJ2-7; no definite D call. Germline V lookup: CDR1 SGHTA, CDR2 FQGNSA. The CDR3 runs 15 residues. Trimming took off 2 bases at V and 3 bases at J, with 14 bases between the two ends. Here the CDR3 reads CASSLTAAPLYEQYF. In nucleotides, the CDR3 is TGTGCCAGCAGCTTAACCGCAGCCCCCCTCTACGAGCAGTACTTC.

The J gene is TRBJ2-1, the V gene TRBV5-6; 8 bases align to TRBD2. The CDR3 contains 17 residues. The V gene end was trimmed by 2 bases and the J gene end by 8 bases; junction bases not matched to a gene: 15. The germline V gene encodes CDR1 SGHDT and CDR2 YYEEEE. CDR3 loop: CASSFLASGSRPHEQFF. The CDR3 DNA reads TGTGCCAGCAGCTTTCTAGCTAGCGGGTCCCGTCCGCATGAGCAGTTCTTC.

In this sample, this clonotype turned up a few times. The chain carries TRBV24-1 and TRBJ2-1, with 10 bases aligning to TRBD1. CDR1 is KGHDR and CDR2 is SFDVKD in the germline V gene. CDR3 length equals 16 residues. V lost 6 bases to trimming and J lost 5 bases; unmatched junction nucleotides: 9. The CDR3 nucleotides read TGTGCCACCAGTCGGGGCCGGGGACAGGGGAACAATGAGCAGTTCTTC. It translates to CATSRGRGQGNNEQFF.

The sample holds a few counts of this clonotype. This chain uses TRBV20-1 with TRBJ2-1; the D gene is possibly TRBD2 (5 bases). V lost 3 bases and J 0 bases, leaving 6 bases between the germline ends. The V gene's germline CDR1 is DFQATT and CDR2 SNEGSKA (reference sequence). CDR3 length: 13 amino acids. The CDR3, as DNA: TGCAGTGCTAGTCGGGGCTCCTACAATGAGCAGTTCTTC. Its translation is CSASRGSYNEQFF.

This clonotype came up a few times. The chain carries TRBV20-1 and TRBJ2-1; 7 bases agree with TRBD2. Trimming at V came to 1 base and at J to 9 bases, leaving 6 bases not matched to a gene. The CDR3 extends over 13 amino acids. Germline V gene sequence: CDR1 DFQATT, CDR2 SNEGSKA (reference sequence). The CDR3 region has the DNA TGCAGTGCTAGAGTAACGGGAGGTCTTGAGCAGTTCTTC. Translation gives CSARVTGGLEQFF.

In its sample, this clonotype was seen once. V is TRBV15 and J is TRBJ2-3; 9 bases match TRBD2. The V gene's germline CDR1 is LNHNV and CDR2 YYDKDF (reference sequence). The CDR3 runs 18 residues. V was clipped by 2 bases and J by 0 bases; unmatched bases: 9. CDR3 nucleotides: TGTGCCACCAGCAGATTAGGGAGACTAGCGGAAAGCACAGATACGCAGTATTTT. Translated: CATSRLGRLAESTDTQYF.

This rearrangement joins TRBV7-9 to TRBJ1-6; D possibly corresponds to TRBD1 (6 bases). The CDR3 totals 14 residues. Trimming cost V 3 bases and J 10 bases, with 13 bases left between them. The germline CDR1 and CDR2 sequences are SEHNR and FQNEAQ (reference sequence). DNA of the CDR3: TGTGCCAGCAGCTTTCCAGGGGCTAGATCACCCCTCCACTTT. As protein: CASSFPGARSPLHF.

The rearrangement joins TRBV6-1 to TRBJ1-1; TRBD1 agrees at 7 bases. CDR1 MNHNS and CDR2 SASEGT come from the germline V gene. The junction had 6 bases not matched to a gene; V was cut back by 1 base and J by 10 bases. The CDR3 is 13 amino acids. The CDR3 coding sequence is TGTGCCAGCAGTGAAGTTGGGACAGCCTTAGCTTTCTTT. Its translation is CASSEVGTALAFF.

There are a few counts of this clonotype. The gene calls are TRBV28 and TRBJ2-7, with TRBD1 identical over 9 bases. This CDR3 spans 15 amino acids. Germline CDR1 and CDR2: MDHEN and SYDVKM. The V gene end was trimmed by 3 bases and the J gene end by 3 bases; junction bases not matched to a gene: 6. The CDR3 DNA sequence: TGTGCCAGCAGTTTCCCACAGGGGGCCAACTACGAGCAGTACTTC. Its translation is CASSFPQGANYEQYF.

This clonotype came up a few times. The chain carries TRBV3-1 and TRBJ1-2; D perhaps matches TRBD1 (5 bases). V dropped 4 bases and J dropped 6 bases, with 18 bases sitting between them. Germline assignment: CDR1 LGHDT and CDR2 YNNKEL (reference sequence). The CDR3 loop spans 15 amino acids. The DNA for the CDR3 is TGTGCCAGCAGCCCCGGCAGGGCCCCTTGGGATGGCTACACCTTC. Translating it yields CASSPGRAPWDGYTF.

This clonotype was recorded a few times. The chain combines TRBV28 with TRBJ1-3; D is uncertain. The germline V gene encodes CDR1 MDHEN and CDR2 SYDVKM. Trimming took off 4 bases at V and 0 bases at J, with 7 bases between the two ends. CDR3 length equals 14 residues. The CDR3 protein is CASSSPSSGNTIYF. The CDR3 DNA follows: TGTGCCAGCAGTTCTCCGAGCTCTGGAAACACCATATATTTT. Complete variable domain (other parts from reference TRBV28 and TRBJ1-3): DVKVTQSSRYLVKRTGEKVFLECVQDMDHENMFWYRQDPGLGLRLIYFSYDVKMKEKGDIPEGYSVSREKKERFSLILESASTNQTSMYLCASSSPSSGNTIYFGEGSWLTVV.

The J gene is TRBJ1-6, the V gene TRBV9, with TRBD1 as a possible D gene (5 bases). Germline V gene data show CDR1 as SGDLS and CDR2 as YYNGEE. With 0 bases removed from V and 1 base from J, the gap between germline ends came to 8 bases. This CDR3 comprises 16 residues. The CDR3 DNA follows: TGTGCCAGCAGCGTAGCGGGGGAGTCCTATAATTCACCCCTCCACTTT. This sequence encodes CASSVAGESYNSPLHF.

This chain uses TRBV7-3 with TRBJ2-5; D is uncertain. Germline V gene sequence: CDR1 SGHTA, CDR2 FQGTGA. This CDR3 has 15 amino acids. The V and J ends lost 3 bases and 5 bases respectively, with 16 bases between them. The CDR3 coding sequence is TGTGCCAGCAGCTTCGTCGGCGGAGTCGGGGAGACCCAGTACTTC. Translating gives CASSFVGGVGETQYF.

The chain carries TRBV6-5 and TRBJ2-1; D remains unclear. The length of the CDR3 is 15 residues. Per germline, CDR1 MNHEY and CDR2 SVGAGI. V lost 1 base, J lost 6 bases, and 13 bases lay in between. For the CDR3, the DNA is TGTGCCAGCAGTTACTTAGGGCTAGACCGCAATGAGCAGTTCTTC. Protein product: CASSYLGLDRNEQFF.

This sequence joins TRBV5-1 and TRBJ1-1; maybe TRBD1 (5 bases). There are 14 residues in the CDR3. CDR1 is SGHRS and CDR2 is YFSETQ in the germline V gene. V lost 5 bases to trimming and J lost 5 bases, with 16 bases between them. CDR3 DNA sequence: TGCGCCAGCAGTCTTATCGACAGCAGTACTGAAGCTTTCTTT. It codes for CASSLIDSSTEAFF. Together with reference TRBV5-1 and TRBJ1-1, the CDR3 gives the full variable domain: KAGVTQTPRYLIKTRGQQVTLSCSPISGHRSVSWYQQTPGQGLQFLFEYFSETQRNKGNFPGRFSGRQFSNSRSEMNVSTLELGDSALYLCASSLIDSSTEAFFGQGTRLTVV.

The V call is TRBV5-6, the J call TRBJ2-4, with D perhaps TRBD1 or TRBD2 (5 bases each). Germline V gene sequence: CDR1 SGHDT, CDR2 YYEEEE. CDR3 size: 13 residues. The V gene lost 4 bases and the J gene lost 5 bases, with 10 bases spanning the gap. This chain's CDR3 is CASSPGTQNIQYF. The CDR3 region has the DNA TGTGCCAGCAGCCCCGGGACCCAAAACATTCAGTACTTC.

The V gene is TRBV29-1, the J gene TRBJ2-1; the match to TRBD1 covers 8 bases. Germline loops: CDR1 SQVTM, CDR2 ANQGSEA. Trimming took 7 bases from V and 7 from J; bases not matched to a gene: 6. The CDR3 length is 12 residues. The DNA of the CDR3 is TGCAGCGCCCATCAGGGGGCAAATGAGCAGTTCTTC. It translates to CSAHQGANEQFF.

At least ten counts were recorded for this clonotype. This chain connects TRBV29-1 to TRBJ1-4; D gene ambiguous. The CDR3 contains 11 residues. The V gene lost 6 bases and the J gene lost 6 bases, with 8 bases spanning the gap. Germline V gene lookup returns CDR1 SQVTM and CDR2 ANQGSEA. The DNA of the CDR3 is TGCAGCGTCTACTTCCATGAAAAACTGTTTTTT. Protein product: CSVYFHEKLFF.

This chain links TRBV6-1 with TRBJ1-6; D uncertain. CDR1 is MNHNS and CDR2 is SASEGT in the germline V gene. V lost 6 bases, J lost 14 bases, and 20 bases lay in between. This CDR3 comprises 14 residues. The CDR3 sequence: CASSHDGTNRALHF. In DNA form, the CDR3 reads TGTGCCAGCAGCCACGACGGTACTAACCGGGCCCTCCACTTT.

There are a few counts of this clonotype. The V call is TRBV19, the J call TRBJ2-1, with TRBD2 matching over 12 bases. Germline values: CDR1 LNHDA, CDR2 SQIVND (reference sequence). The trim removed 2 bases at V and 5 bases at J, leaving 7 bases unmatched. The CDR3 spans 17 residues. The CDR3 region is CASSITSGRTQDNEQFF. The CDR3 DNA is TGTGCCAGTAGTATAACTAGCGGGAGGACTCAAGACAATGAGCAGTTCTTC.